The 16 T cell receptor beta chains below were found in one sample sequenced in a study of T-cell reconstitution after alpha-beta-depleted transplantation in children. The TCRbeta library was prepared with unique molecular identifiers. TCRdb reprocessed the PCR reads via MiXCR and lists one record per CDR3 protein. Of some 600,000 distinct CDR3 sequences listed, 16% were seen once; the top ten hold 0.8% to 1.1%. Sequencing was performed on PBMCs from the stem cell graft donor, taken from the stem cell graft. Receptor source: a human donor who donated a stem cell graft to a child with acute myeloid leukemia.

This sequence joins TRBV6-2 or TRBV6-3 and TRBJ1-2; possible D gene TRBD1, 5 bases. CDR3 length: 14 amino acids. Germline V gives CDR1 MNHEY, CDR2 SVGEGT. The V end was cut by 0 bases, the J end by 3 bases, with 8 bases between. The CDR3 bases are TGTGCCAGCAGTTACTCAGGGGCCGACTATGGCTACACCTTC. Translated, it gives CASSYSGADYGYTF.

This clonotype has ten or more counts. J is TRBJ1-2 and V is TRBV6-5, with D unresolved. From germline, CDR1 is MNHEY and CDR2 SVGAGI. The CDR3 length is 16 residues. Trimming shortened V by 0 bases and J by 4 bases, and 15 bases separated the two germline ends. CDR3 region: CASSYSGQAAFYGYTF. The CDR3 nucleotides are TGTGCCAGCAGTTACTCTGGGCAGGCCGCCTTCTATGGCTACACCTTC.

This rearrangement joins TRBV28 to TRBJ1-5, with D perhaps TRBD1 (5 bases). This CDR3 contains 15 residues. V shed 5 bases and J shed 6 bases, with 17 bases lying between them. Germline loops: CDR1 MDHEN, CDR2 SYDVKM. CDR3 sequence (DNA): TGTGCCAGCAGTCTAACCCAGGGCCGGGGTCAGCCCCAGCATTTT. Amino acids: CASSLTQGRGQPQHF.

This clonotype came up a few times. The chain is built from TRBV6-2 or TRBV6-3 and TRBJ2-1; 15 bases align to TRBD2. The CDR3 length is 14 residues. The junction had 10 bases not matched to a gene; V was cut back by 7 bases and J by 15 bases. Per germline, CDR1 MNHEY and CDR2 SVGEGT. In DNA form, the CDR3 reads TGTGCCAGCAAGACCGGGACTAGCGGGGGGCAATGGTTCTTC. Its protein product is CASKTGTSGGQWFF.

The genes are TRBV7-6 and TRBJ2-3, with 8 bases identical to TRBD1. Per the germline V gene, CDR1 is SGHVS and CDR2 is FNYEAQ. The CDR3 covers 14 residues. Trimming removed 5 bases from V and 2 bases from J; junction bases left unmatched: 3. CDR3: CASSEDRVTDTQYF. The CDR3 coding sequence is TGTGCCAGCAGCGAGGACAGGGTCACAGATACGCAGTATTTT.

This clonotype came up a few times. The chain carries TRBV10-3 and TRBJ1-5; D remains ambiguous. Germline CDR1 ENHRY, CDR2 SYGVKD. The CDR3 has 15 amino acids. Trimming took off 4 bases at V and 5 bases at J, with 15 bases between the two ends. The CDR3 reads CAISGDDTHHQPQHF. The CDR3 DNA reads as TGTGCCATCAGTGGGGATGACACCCATCATCAGCCCCAGCATTTT.

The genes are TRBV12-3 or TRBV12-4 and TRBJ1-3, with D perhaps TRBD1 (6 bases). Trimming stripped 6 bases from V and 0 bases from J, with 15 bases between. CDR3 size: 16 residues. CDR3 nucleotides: TGTGCCAGCAGGCCGGACAGAGTTTACTCTGGAAACACCATATATTTT. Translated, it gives CASRPDRVYSGNTIYF.

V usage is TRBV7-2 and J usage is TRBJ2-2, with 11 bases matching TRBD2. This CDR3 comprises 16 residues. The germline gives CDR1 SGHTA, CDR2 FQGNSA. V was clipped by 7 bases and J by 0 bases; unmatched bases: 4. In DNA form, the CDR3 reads TGTGCCAGCACCGGGACTAGCGGAACGAACACCGGGGAGCTGTTTTTT. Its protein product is CASTGTSGTNTGELFF.

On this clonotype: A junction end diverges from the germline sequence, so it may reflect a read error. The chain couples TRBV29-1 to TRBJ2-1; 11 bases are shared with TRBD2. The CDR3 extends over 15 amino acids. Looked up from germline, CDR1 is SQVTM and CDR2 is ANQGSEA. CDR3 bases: TGCAGCGTTGAATTGACTAGCGGGGTGATCAATCAGCAGTTCTTC. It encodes CSVELTSGVINQQFF.

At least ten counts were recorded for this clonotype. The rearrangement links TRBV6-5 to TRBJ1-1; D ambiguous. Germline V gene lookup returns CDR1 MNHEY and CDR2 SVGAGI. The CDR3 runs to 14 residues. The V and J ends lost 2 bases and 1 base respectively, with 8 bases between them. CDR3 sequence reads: CASSYIPGNTEAFF. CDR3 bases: TGTGCCAGCAGTTACATCCCAGGGAACACTGAAGCTTTCTTT.

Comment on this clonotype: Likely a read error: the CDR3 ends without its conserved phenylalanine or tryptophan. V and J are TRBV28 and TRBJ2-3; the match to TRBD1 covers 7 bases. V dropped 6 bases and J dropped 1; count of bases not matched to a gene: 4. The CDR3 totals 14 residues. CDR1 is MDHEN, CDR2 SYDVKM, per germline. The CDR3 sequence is CASRRTGRTDTQYI. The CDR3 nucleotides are TGTGCCAGCAGAAGGACAGGCCGCACAGATACGCAGTATATT.

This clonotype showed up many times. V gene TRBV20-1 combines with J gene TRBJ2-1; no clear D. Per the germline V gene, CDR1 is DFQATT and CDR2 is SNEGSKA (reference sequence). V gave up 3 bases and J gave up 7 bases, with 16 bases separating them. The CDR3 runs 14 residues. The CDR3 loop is CSARVGTSWNEQFF. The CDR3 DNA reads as TGCAGTGCTAGGGTAGGCACCTCCTGGAATGAGCAGTTCTTC.

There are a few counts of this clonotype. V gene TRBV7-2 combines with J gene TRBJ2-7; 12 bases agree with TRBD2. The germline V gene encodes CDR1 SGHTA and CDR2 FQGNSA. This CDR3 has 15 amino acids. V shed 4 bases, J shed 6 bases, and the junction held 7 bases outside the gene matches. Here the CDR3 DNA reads TGTGCCAGCAGCTACCAACTAGCGGGGGGATTCGAGCAGTACTTC. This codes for CASSYQLAGGFEQYF.

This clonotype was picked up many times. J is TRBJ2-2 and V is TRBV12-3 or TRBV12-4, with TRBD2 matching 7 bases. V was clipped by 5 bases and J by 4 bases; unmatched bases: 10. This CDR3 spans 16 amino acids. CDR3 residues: CASSLGRGVGTGELFF. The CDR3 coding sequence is TGTGCCAGCAGTCTCGGCCGGGGGGTCGGCACCGGGGAGCTGTTTTTT.

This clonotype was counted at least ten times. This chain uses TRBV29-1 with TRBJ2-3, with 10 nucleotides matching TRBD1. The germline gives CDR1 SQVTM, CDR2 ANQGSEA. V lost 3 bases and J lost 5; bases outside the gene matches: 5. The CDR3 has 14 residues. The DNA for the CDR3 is TGCAGCGTTGAGAGGACAGGGGGGAGAGATACGCAGTATTTT. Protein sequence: CSVERTGGRDTQYF.

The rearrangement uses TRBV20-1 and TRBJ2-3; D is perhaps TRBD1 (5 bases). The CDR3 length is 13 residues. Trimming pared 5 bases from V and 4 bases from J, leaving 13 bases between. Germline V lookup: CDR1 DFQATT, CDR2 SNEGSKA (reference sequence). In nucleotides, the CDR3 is TGCAGTGCTGCAAGGGGTGGGGCAGATACGCAGTATTTT. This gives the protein CSAARGGADTQYF.